Below are 16 T cell receptor beta chains sequenced from a single sample in a study of tissue T cells after allogeneic stem cell transplantation. The assay was immunoSEQ multiplex PCR, and TCRdb's table has in-frame clones only and misses some. Among tens of thousands of clones listed, about 73% were seen once. The material sequenced was tissue from the ileum, taken at autopsy. These receptors originate from an older female donor with lung cancer.

This clone was counted only a few times. The gene calls are TRBV10-2 and TRBJ2-7; 7 nucleotides agree with TRBD1. The germline V gene has CDR1 WSHSY and CDR2 SAAADI. Losses at the gene ends were 7 bases for V and 3 bases for J; bases not matched to a gene: 12. This CDR3 has 15 residues. The CDR3 loop reads CASTDREGLGYEQYF. CDR3 in DNA: TGCGCCAGCACCGACAGGGAAGGTCTGGGCTACGAGCAGTACTTC.

The CDR3 is CASSIRQGYYGYTF. As DNA, the CDR3 is TGTGCCAGCAGCATCAGACAGGGTTACTATGGCTACACCTTC. The V call is TRBV5-4, the J call TRBJ1-2; 7 bases fit TRBD1. J lost 3 bases, V lost 4 bases, and 6 bases had no gene match. The CDR3 covers 14 residues. CDR1 is SGHNT, CDR2 YYREEE, per germline (reference sequence).

The chain joins TRBV9 to TRBJ2-3; D might be TRBD1 (5 bases). The CDR3 sequence is 15 residues long. The V gene's germline CDR1 is SGDLS and CDR2 YYNGEE. The germline V and J ends were trimmed by 3 bases and 3 bases, with 14 bases remaining between them. This chain's CDR3 is CASSASQGVTDTQYF. In DNA, the CDR3 is TGTGCCAGCAGCGCCAGCCAGGGCGTTACAGATACGCAGTATTTT.

The V call is TRBV2, the J call TRBJ2-5; the match to TRBD1 covers 9 bases. CDR1 and CDR2 (germline): SNHLY, FYNNEI. The V segment lost 6 bases and the J segment 1 base; nucleotides outside the gene matches: 9. The CDR3 is 16 residues long. As DNA, the CDR3 is TGTGCCAGCAGCGTCGACAGGGGGGGAGGCCAAGAGACCCAGTACTTC. Translation: CASSVDRGGGQETQYF.

This clone occurred a few times. The V and J genes are TRBV11-1 and TRBJ1-1; D not certain. The CDR3 is 14 amino acids. Deletions cut 2 bases from V and 2 bases from J, with 9 bases between. Germline CDR1 reads SGHAT; CDR2 reads FQDESV (reference sequence). CDR3 protein: CASSLNRYNTEAFF. The CDR3 coding sequence is TGTGCCAGCAGCTTAAACAGATATAACACTGAAGCTTTCTTT.

This chain joins TRBV6-5 and TRBJ2-7; 8 nucleotides agree with TRBD1. Germline lookup yields CDR1 MNHEY and CDR2 SVGAGI. The CDR3 is 16 amino acids. Trimming at V came to 0 bases and at J to 0 bases, leaving 4 bases not matched to a gene. This CDR3 reads CASSYSWTGSSYEQYF. Here the CDR3 DNA reads TGTGCCAGCAGTTACTCGTGGACAGGGAGCTCCTACGAGCAGTACTTC.

The J gene is TRBJ1-3, the V gene TRBV5-8; possible D gene TRBD1, 5 bases. The germline gives CDR1 SGHTS, CDR2 YDEGEE. Between the trimmed V and J ends, which lost 4 bases and 0 bases, there was a span of 17 bases. The CDR3 has 17 amino acids. The CDR3 sequence is CASSPWGTGVSGNTIYF. The CDR3 DNA sequence: TGTGCCAGCAGCCCCTGGGGTACAGGAGTCTCTGGAAACACCATATATTTT.

A few counts support this clone. The chain uses TRBV6-2 or TRBV6-3 and TRBJ1-5; D gene ambiguous. CDR3 length: 15 residues. CDR1 is MNHEY and CDR2 is SVGEGT in the germline V gene. V lost 2 bases and J lost 3, with 11 bases in between. The CDR3 DNA is TGTGCCAGCAGTTACAATACAGCTACCAATCAGCCCCAGCATTTT. It yields the protein CASSYNTATNQPQHF.

V gene TRBV7-2 combines with J gene TRBJ2-3, with D unclear. Trimming took off 5 bases at V and 3 bases at J, with 21 bases between the two ends. This CDR3 is 17 amino acids long. Germline loops: CDR1 SGHTA, CDR2 FQGNSA. The CDR3 DNA reads TGTGCCAGCAGCCCCCTTTGGGGTATAAGCACGACAGATACGCAGTATTTT. As protein: CASSPLWGISTTDTQYF.

The chain links TRBV3-1 (or the pseudogene TRBV3-2) to TRBJ1-1, with D unresolved. V lost 4 bases, J lost 4 bases, and 16 bases lay in between. The CDR3 loop spans 15 amino acids. Germline V CDR1 and CDR2: LGHDT, YNNKEL (reference sequence). In nucleotides, the CDR3 is TGTGCCAGCAGCCCATTGGGAGGGAAGGGCACTGAAGCTTTCTTT. This translates into CASSPLGGKGTEAFF.

The V and J genes are TRBV19 and TRBJ1-5, with D tentatively TRBD1 (6 bases). This CDR3 region has 15 residues. Germline CDR1 reads LNHDA; CDR2 reads SQIVND (reference sequence). V was clipped by 8 bases and J by 0 bases, with 14 bases between them. This chain's CDR3 is CASGNTGYSNQPQHF. DNA for the CDR3: TGTGCCAGTGGCAACACAGGGTATAGCAATCAGCCCCAGCATTTT.

The rearrangement uses TRBV3-1 (or the pseudogene TRBV3-2) and TRBJ1-2; D is unclear. V gave up 3 bases and J gave up 8 bases, with 7 bases separating them. The germline CDR1 and CDR2 sequences are LGHDT and YNNKEL (reference sequence). The CDR3 length is 11 residues. CDR3 coding DNA: TGTGCCAGCAGCCATAAAAGAGGCTACACCTTC. Amino acid sequence: CASSHKRGYTF.

The chain recombines TRBV7-2 with TRBJ1-2; D possibly corresponds to TRBD1 (6 bases). CDR1 is SGHTA and CDR2 is FQGNSA in the germline V gene. Between the trimmed V and J ends, which lost 6 bases and 4 bases, there was a span of 12 bases. This CDR3 comprises 13 residues. The CDR3 DNA follows: TGTGCCAGCAGAAACAGGGACGTCTATGGCTACACCTTC. Translation: CASRNRDVYGYTF.

The rearrangement uses TRBV7-9 and TRBJ2-5; D is unresolved. The CDR3 has 15 residues. Trimming removed 1 base from V and 2 bases from J, with 11 bases in between. CDR1 and CDR2 from the germline V gene are SEHNR and FQNEAQ (reference sequence). The CDR3 here is CASSLVIGRQETQYF. The DNA of the CDR3 is TGTGCCAGCAGCTTAGTCATAGGAAGGCAAGAGACCCAGTACTTC.

The rearrangement links TRBV20-1 to TRBJ2-3; 15 bases are a match to TRBD2. Germline V gives CDR1 DFQATT, CDR2 SNEGSKA (reference sequence). This CDR3 spans 15 amino acids. V gave up 3 bases and J gave up 3 bases; unmatched junction bases: 1. The DNA of the CDR3 is TGCAGTGCTAGTGGGACTAGCGGGAGGACAGATACGCAGTATTTT. Translating it yields CSASGTSGRTDTQYF.

The rearrangement joins TRBV6-5 to TRBJ2-1, with unresolved D. Germline-derived CDR1 and CDR2 are MNHEY and SVGAGI. The ends were cut back, 0 bases at V and 5 bases at J, with 14 bases in the middle. This CDR3 contains 16 residues. CDR3 loop: CASSYSAGYPNNEQFF. CDR3 coding DNA: TGTGCCAGCAGTTACTCAGCAGGTTACCCCAACAATGAGCAGTTCTTC.